This T cell receptor (beta chain) was sequenced for a study of T cells in Graves' hyperthyroidism and ophthalmopathy. The wider study: Peripheral blood sampling occurred at initial diagnosis, before any treatment. Study-level results: Most thyroid-expanded clonotypes above 0.001 were also found in blood.

This CDR3 contains 15 residues. Per the germline V gene, CDR1 is DFQATT and CDR2 is SNEGSKA (reference sequence). The V and J ends lost 2 bases and 5 bases, in that order; junction bases with no gene match: 9. This clonotype has ten or more counts. Its antigen remains unidentified. Pregnant or lactating patients were excluded, as were those with uncontrolled infection or other autoimmune disease. This sample holds PBMCs from approximately 10 ml fresh peripheral blood. Amplified TCR beta CDR3 regions derived from RNA transcripts. RT-PCR in the first round (using the HTBI primer set) targeted the TCR CDR3. TCRdb redid the calling of the multiplex PCR reads with MiXCR, one entry per CDR3 protein. The data show approximately 380,000 distinct CDR3 sequences, roughly 13% seen once.

The TCR originated in a man aged 50-59 years with Graves' ophthalmopathy. The sequenced material came from blood. The chain has TRBV20-1 and TRBJ1-5; 7 bases fit TRBD1. The CDR3 sequence: CSARTGTAGDQPQHF. The DNA of the CDR3 is TGCAGTGCTAGAACCGGGACAGCCGGGGATCAGCCCCAGCATTTT.